In its sample, the clone carrying this T cell receptor beta chain was seen many times. Time point reported: persistent/refractory GD, antithyroid drugs over 5 years with positive TRAb. Extracted PBMC RNA gave rise to the TCR library. To make TCR beta libraries, researchers used iRepertoire HTBI primers and Arm-PCR of CDR3 regions. Each CDR3 protein is one row after TCRdb ran MiXCR on the multiplex PCR reads. The repertoire has around 450,000 distinct CDR3 sequences, 20% to 25% of them found once; the top ten carry 7.1%. The sample comes from a study of regulatory T cells in long-lasting Graves disease. CDR1 and CDR2 (germline): MNHNS, SASEGT. V lost 6 bases and J lost 3, with 9 bases in between. The CDR3 runs to 12 residues.

This chain links TRBV6-1 with TRBJ2-7; possibly TRBD1 for D (6 bases). Sequenced here: peripheral blood mononuclear cells (PBMCs), sampled when the disease was refractory, from a patient treated with antithyroid drugs. The receptor's source is a female donor with Graves disease. The CDR3 sequence: CASRTGYYEQYF. For the CDR3, the DNA is TGTGCCAGCAGGACAGGTTACTACGAGCAGTACTTC.